Listed below are T cell receptor beta chains from one sample, sequenced in a study of blood T cell repertoires in COVID-19. The table came from immunoSEQ multiplex PCR; TCRdb's copy has only in-frame clones and leaves some out. Here the sample spans 84,000 or so clones, about four fifths being singletons. Material: peripheral blood. The receptors shown here come from a man aged 65 to 79 with COVID-19, enrolled during active disease. Both conserved end residues are part of each CDR3. A D gene is named only where the DNA matches it firmly. Some rows mark clone size as missing; the rest say once, few, many or name a class of expanded clone.

d_call	v_call	j_call	clone_size	cdr3_aa	cdr3_nt
TRBD1	TRBV7-8	TRBJ2-7	NA	CASSLGQGGASGEQYF	TGTGCCAGCAGCTTGGGACAGGGTGGGGCGTCAGGCGAGCAGTACTTC
NA	TRBV28	TRBJ2-2	NA	CASKSLEVGELFF	TGTGCCAGCAAGAGTTTAGAAGTCGGGGAGCTGTTTTTT
TRBD1	TRBV6-1	TRBJ2-7	NA	CASSEGQSSSYEQYF	TGTGCCAGCAGTGAGGGACAGTCAAGCTCCTACGAGCAGTACTTC
NA	TRBV2	TRBJ2-7	NA	CASSVGGGEQYF	TGTGCCAGCAGCGTAGGAGGAGGGGAGCAGTACTTC
TRBD2	TRBV5-1	TRBJ2-1	NA	CASSPAVLAGGMQFF	TGCGCCAGCAGCCCGGCCGTCCTAGCGGGAGGGATGCAGTTCTTC
NA	TRBV25-1	TRBJ2-5	NA	CASSRQLETQYF	TGTGCCAGCAGTCGACAGTTAGAGACCCAGTACTTC
NA	TRBV27	TRBJ2-6	NA	CASSFRAGANVLTF	TGTGCCAGCAGTTTCCGGGCTGGGGCCAACGTCCTGACTTTC
NA	TRBV7-6	TRBJ2-3	NA	CASSLLAGGTDTQYF	TGTGCCAGCAGCTTACTGGCAGGGGGCACAGATACGCAGTATTTT
NA	TRBV11-3	TRBJ2-6	NA	CASSLDSGSGANVLTF	TGTGCCAGCAGCTTAGATTCGGGCTCTGGGGCCAACGTCCTGACTTTC
NA	TRBV5-4	TRBJ2-1	once	CASSLDSYNEQFF	TGTGCCAGCAGCTTGGACAGCTACAATGAGCAGTTCTTC
TRBD2	TRBV6-5	TRBJ2-7	few	CASSFTSGSGEQYF	TGTGCCAGCAGTTTTACTAGCGGGAGCGGCGAGCAGTACTTC
TRBD2	TRBV9	TRBJ2-5	NA	CASSVDSGSGGETQYF	TGTGCCAGCAGCGTAGACAGCGGGAGCGGGGGAGAGACCCAGTACTTC
TRBD2	TRBV7-9	TRBJ2-7	NA	CASSFSGGDEQYF	TGTGCCAGCAGCTTTAGCGGGGGGGACGAGCAGTACTTC
TRBD1	TRBV11-1	TRBJ1-2	once	CASSKGAGSGYTF	TGTGCCAGCAGCAAGGGGGCCGGGAGTGGCTACACCTTC
NA	TRBV7-2	TRBJ1-6	NA	CASSRFQGQGNSPLHF	TGTGCCAGCAGCCGGTTTCAGGGCCAGGGAAATTCACCCCTCCACTTT
NA	TRBV23-1	TRBJ2-7	NA	CASTQAQGSYEQYF	TGCGCCAGTACTCAGGCCCAGGGTTCCTACGAGCAGTACTTC
NA	TRBV24-1	TRBJ2-7	few	CATSDGGKGVRQYF	TGTGCCACCAGTGACGGCGGGAAGGGAGTACGGCAGTACTTC
NA	TRBV5-4	TRBJ2-7	many	CASSLDLSYEQYF	TGTGCCAGCAGCTTGGATCTAAGCTACGAGCAGTACTTC
NA	TRBV27	TRBJ1-2	NA	CASSPDGYSGYTF	TGTGCCAGCAGCCCTGATGGATATAGCGGCTACACCTTC
NA	TRBV5-4	TRBJ2-7	NA	CASSPQVGVVDEQYF	TGTGCCAGCAGCCCTCAGGTCGGGGTGGTGGACGAGCAGTACTTC
NA	TRBV5-1	TRBJ2-3	NA	CASSLAGARVTQYF	TGCGCCAGCAGCTTGGCGGGAGCCAGGGTTACGCAGTATTTT
TRBD2	TRBV30	TRBJ2-4	NA	CAWSAWTRGGGLYF	TGTGCCTGGTCCGCTTGGACCCGCGGGGGAGGTCTGTACTTC
NA	TRBV5-4	TRBJ2-7	NA	CASSFTQNSYEQYF	TGTGCCAGCAGCTTTACACAGAACTCTTACGAGCAGTACTTC
NA	TRBV7-2	TRBJ1-1	NA	CASSPGFGRADTEAFF	TGTGCCAGCAGCCCTGGCTTCGGCAGAGCGGACACTGAAGCTTTCTTT
NA	TRBV6-4	TRBJ2-7	NA	CIPGTPLYEQYF	TGCATCCCCGGGACACCACTTTACGAGCAGTACTTC
TRBD1	TRBV2	TRBJ2-5	NA	CASTRDRGQETQYF	TGTGCCAGCACCAGGGACAGGGGCCAAGAGACCCAGTACTTC
TRBD1	TRBV5-4	TRBJ2-5	NA	CASSSPNRQGLWETQYF	TGTGCCAGCAGCTCCCCCAATCGACAGGGTTTATGGGAGACCCAGTACTTC
TRBD2	TRBV9	TRBJ2-7	NA	CASSEGLADYEQYF	TGTGCCAGCAGCGAGGGACTAGCGGACTACGAGCAGTACTTC
NA	TRBV4-2	TRBJ1-2	NA	CASSQDGYRDYGYTF	TGTGCCAGCAGCCAAGACGGCTACAGGGACTATGGCTACACCTTC
NA	TRBV5-1	TRBJ1-2	NA	CASSLDGRFSGYTF	TGCGCCAGCAGCTTGGATGGCAGGTTCAGCGGCTACACCTTC
NA	TRBV13	TRBJ1-1	once	CASSLGWRNEAFF	TGTGCCAGCAGCTTAGGTTGGCGGAATGAAGCTTTCTTT
NA	TRBV28	TRBJ1-2	NA	CASRQDSRSTF	TGTGCCAGCAGGCAGGACAGCCGCTCCACCTTC
TRBD1	TRBV11-2	TRBJ1-1	NA	CATATGENTEAFF	TGTGCCACCGCGACAGGGGAGAACACTGAAGCTTTCTTT
NA	TRBV5-1	TRBJ1-4	NA	CASSLTDSRREKLFF	TGCGCCAGCAGCTTGACGGACAGCAGGAGGGAAAAACTGTTTTTT
NA	TRBV7-2	TRBJ2-5	NA	CASTPGGKQETQYF	TGTGCCAGCACCCCGGGTGGAAAACAAGAGACCCAGTACTTC
TRBD1	TRBV11-1	TRBJ1-3	NA	CASSSGQSPGNTIYF	TGTGCCAGCAGCTCGGGACAGAGCCCTGGAAACACCATATATTTT
NA	TRBV6-5	TRBJ2-5	NA	CAAGWDEGRETQYF	TGTGCCGCGGGGTGGGATGAGGGTCGAGAGACCCAGTACTTC
NA	TRBV30	TRBJ1-1	few	CAGSRDTEAFF	TGTGCCGGTTCACGGGACACTGAAGCTTTCTTT
NA	TRBV5-1	TRBJ1-2	NA	CASSPGGLANYGYTF	TGCGCCAGCAGCCCTGGCGGTTTAGCTAACTATGGCTACACCTTC
TRBD1	TRBV6-2/TRBV6-3	TRBJ1-5	NA	CASSYWRGGSNQPQHF	TGTGCCAGCAGTTACTGGAGAGGGGGCAGCAATCAGCCCCAGCATTTT
TRBD2	TRBV29-1	TRBJ2-1	NA	CSVVASGATLQSFYNEQFF	TGCAGCGTTGTCGCTAGCGGGGCCACGCTACAGAGCTTCTACAATGAGCAGTTCTTC
NA	TRBV23-1	TRBJ2-2	NA	CASSQSSENTGELFF	TGCGCCAGCAGTCAATCGTCAGAGAACACCGGGGAGCTGTTTTTT
NA	TRBV30	TRBJ2-7	NA	CAWNRDSSYEQYF	TGTGCCTGGAATCGAGACAGCTCCTACGAGCAGTACTTC
TRBD2	TRBV5-1	TRBJ2-7	NA	CASTSSGGYEQYF	TGCGCCAGCACCTCTAGCGGGGGCTACGAGCAGTACTTC
NA	TRBV12-1	TRBJ2-3	NA	CASSPTSGGATDTQYF	TGTGCCAGCAGCCCCACTAGCGGGGGCGCCACAGATACGCAGTATTTT
NA	TRBV5-1	TRBJ1-4	NA	CASSPAGQRAEKLFF	TGCGCCAGCAGCCCGGCTGGACAGAGGGCTGAAAAACTGTTTTTT
NA	TRBV11-2	TRBJ2-1	NA	CASSPTGEVDNEQFF	TGTGCCAGCAGCCCAACAGGGGAGGTAGACAATGAGCAGTTCTTC
NA	TRBV28	TRBJ1-2	NA	CAACGGGQGYGYTF	TGTGCCGCCTGTGGGGGGGGGCAAGGCTATGGCTACACCTTC
NA	TRBV7-2	TRBJ2-7	few	CASSSGLALSEQYF	TGTGCCAGCAGCAGTGGTCTAGCTTTGAGCGAGCAGTACTTC